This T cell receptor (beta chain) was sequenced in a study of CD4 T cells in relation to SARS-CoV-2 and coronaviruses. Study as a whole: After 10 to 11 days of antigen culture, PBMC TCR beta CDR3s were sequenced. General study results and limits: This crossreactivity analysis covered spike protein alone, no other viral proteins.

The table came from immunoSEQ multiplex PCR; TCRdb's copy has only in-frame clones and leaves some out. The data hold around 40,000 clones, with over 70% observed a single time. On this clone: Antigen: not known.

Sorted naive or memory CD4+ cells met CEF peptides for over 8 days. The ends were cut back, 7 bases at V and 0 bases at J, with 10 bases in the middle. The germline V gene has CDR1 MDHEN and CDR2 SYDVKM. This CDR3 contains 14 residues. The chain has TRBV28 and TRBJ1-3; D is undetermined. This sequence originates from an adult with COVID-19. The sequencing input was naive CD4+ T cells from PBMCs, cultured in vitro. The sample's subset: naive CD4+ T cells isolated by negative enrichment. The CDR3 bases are TGTGCCAGCACCGTAGATGTCTCTGGAAACACCATATATTTT. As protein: CASTVDVSGNTIYF.